This TCR beta chain was identified during a study of blood T cell repertoires in COVID-19. In the original analysis: Nucleated cell counts were estimated from reference gene primer amplification. Libraries were prepared by immunoSEQ multiplex PCR; TCRdb keeps only in-frame clonotypes and omits some of them. V, J and clone size are those of that table, while D and trimming were read from the DNA. In the table there are some 150,000 clones, roughly 85% of which are singletons. The germline V and J ends were trimmed by 4 bases and 2 bases, with 14 bases remaining between them. The CDR3 contains 15 residues. Germline assignment: CDR1 SNHLY and CDR2 FYNNEI.

Sequencing was carried out using peripheral blood. This sequence was found in a man aged 70-80 years with acute or convalescent COVID-19. The rearrangement uses TRBV2 and TRBJ1-2; the D is unclear. DNA of the CDR3: TGTGCCAGCAGTGTTTTGTCGACGGGGAACTATGGCTACACCTTC. Translation gives CASSVLSTGNYGYTF.